A single sample gave rise to the 15 T cell receptor beta chains below, sequenced in a study of blood T cell repertoires in COVID-19. Sequenced by immunoSEQ multiplex PCR; TCRdb stores in-frame clones only, minus some. The sample consists of about 75,000 clones, about four fifths of them appearing once. What was sequenced was peripheral blood. The source is a woman older than 75 with active or convalescent COVID-19.

V usage is TRBV19 and J usage is TRBJ2-7; 11 bases are a match to TRBD1. CDR3 length: 14 amino acids. The V and J ends lost 5 bases and 9 bases, in that order; junction bases with no gene match: 9. Germline V gives CDR1 LNHDA, CDR2 SQIVND (reference sequence). In DNA, the CDR3 is TGTGCCAGTAGTCCCCGGACAGGGGGCTGGGGGCAGTACTTC. It translates to CASSPRTGGWGQYF.

The chain uses TRBV18 and TRBJ2-2; no reliable D call. CDR1 KGHSH and CDR2 LQKENI come from the germline V gene. V lost 2 bases, J lost 1 base, and 8 bases lay in between. The CDR3 runs 15 residues. The CDR3: CASSPEALNTGELFF. The CDR3 nucleotides read TGTGCCAGCTCACCAGAGGCATTGAACACCGGGGAGCTGTTTTTT.

The chain carries TRBV12-3 or TRBV12-4 and TRBJ2-3, with a possible D match to TRBD1 (6 bases). This CDR3 is built from 11 residues. Deletions cut 1 base from V and 13 bases from J, with 9 bases between. CDR3 coding DNA: TGTGCCAGCAGTTTAGGGGGGCCGGAGTATTTT. Its protein product is CASSLGGPEYF.

The chain recombines TRBV3-1 (or the pseudogene TRBV3-2) with TRBJ2-1; D remains unclear. CDR3 size: 13 residues. Germline V gene sequence: CDR1 LGHDT, CDR2 YNNKEL (reference sequence). V was shortened by 0 bases and J by 9 bases, with 9 bases between the two germline ends. The CDR3 DNA is TGTGCCAGCAGCCAAGATTTCTCCGGTGAGCAGTTCTTC. This translates into CASSQDFSGEQFF.

CDR3 residues: CAWSKTGKNIQYF. CDR3 DNA: TGTGCCTGGAGTAAGACAGGCAAAAACATTCAGTACTTC. The chain couples TRBV30 to TRBJ2-4; a weak D match, TRBD1 (6 bases). This CDR3 comprises 13 residues. CDR1 and CDR2 (germline): GTSNPN, SVGIG (reference sequence). V dropped 2 bases and J dropped 3 bases, with 8 bases sitting between them.

This clone occurred once. The V and J genes are TRBV24-1 and TRBJ2-3; tentative D call: TRBD1 (6 bases). CDR3 length: 15 amino acids. V was trimmed by 4 bases and J by 2 bases, leaving 12 bases between them. Germline V gene sequence: CDR1 KGHDR, CDR2 SFDVKD. The CDR3 sequence is CATSEDGQLTDTQYF. CDR3 coding DNA: TGTGCCACCAGTGAAGATGGACAGCTCACAGATACGCAGTATTTT.

This chain connects TRBV19 to TRBJ2-6; the match to TRBD2 covers 13 bases. Germline V lookup: CDR1 LNHDA, CDR2 SQIVND (reference sequence). V shed 7 bases and J 0 bases; nucleotides not matched to a gene: 9. The CDR3 has 19 residues. The CDR3 here is CASMVGLAGATSGANVLTF. DNA of the CDR3: TGTGCCAGTATGGTCGGACTAGCGGGAGCGACCTCTGGGGCCAACGTCCTGACTTTC. Using reference TRBV19 and TRBJ2-6 for the parts outside the CDR3, the full variable domain is DGGITQSPKYLFRKEGQNVTLSCEQNLNHDAMYWYRQDPGQGLRLIYYSQIVNDFQKGDIAEGYSVSREKKESFPLTVTSAQKNPTAFYLCASMVGLAGATSGANVLTFGAGSRLTVL.

The chain carries TRBV5-1 and TRBJ1-4; D gene uncertain. V gave up 1 base and J gave up 8 bases, with 18 bases separating them. The germline V gene has CDR1 SGHRS and CDR2 YFSETQ. The CDR3 loop spans 16 amino acids. The CDR3 DNA is TGCGCCAGCAGCTTGTCGGGGTGGGGAGTGCGGGAAAAACTGTTTTTT. It is translated as CASSLSGWGVREKLFF.

This clone was recorded once. The rearrangement links TRBV6-1 to TRBJ1-1, with D unresolved. The germline gives CDR1 MNHNS, CDR2 SASEGT. Trimming took off 3 bases at V and 1 base at J, with 15 bases between the two ends. This CDR3 spans 16 amino acids. The chain's CDR3 is CASSEMVGWRNTEAFF. CDR3 in DNA: TGTGCCAGCAGTGAGATGGTTGGATGGAGGAACACTGAAGCTTTCTTT.

J is TRBJ1-6 and V is TRBV5-1; D gene ambiguous. Germline lookup yields CDR1 SGHRS and CDR2 YFSETQ. CDR3 length: 13 residues. V shed 9 bases and J shed 9 bases, with 16 bases lying between them. Written as DNA, the CDR3 is TGCGCCACCCGGAGGGAGGGTACTTCACCCCTCCACTTT. Encoded protein: CATRREGTSPLHF.

This clone was detected only a few times. J is TRBJ2-7 and V is TRBV14; 8 nucleotides agree with TRBD1. Germline CDR1 reads SGHDN; CDR2 reads FVKESK. CDR3 length: 13 amino acids. V gave up 6 bases and J gave up 12 bases; unmatched junction bases: 13. The CDR3 spells CASRQKGQVVLYF. CDR3 nucleotides: TGTGCCAGCAGGCAGAAGGGACAGGTGGTACTGTACTTC.

This clone turned up a few times. The chain carries TRBV19 and TRBJ1-2; D is perhaps TRBD1 (6 bases). V dropped 10 bases and J dropped 1 base, with 13 bases sitting between them. The germline V gene encodes CDR1 LNHDA and CDR2 SQIVND (reference sequence). There are 13 residues in the CDR3. This CDR3 reads CATAGDYNYGYTF. The DNA for the CDR3 is TGTGCCACGGCAGGGGACTATAACTATGGCTACACCTTC.

The chain carries TRBV14 and TRBJ1-5, with D perhaps TRBD1 (5 bases). With 0 bases removed from V and 7 bases from J, the gap between germline ends came to 7 bases. CDR1 is SGHDN, CDR2 FVKESK, per germline. CDR3 length: 13 amino acids. CDR3 loop: CASSQERGQPQHF. CDR3 DNA: TGTGCCAGCAGCCAAGAAAGGGGCCAGCCCCAGCATTTT.

The chain has TRBV18 and TRBJ2-3; D unclear. Trimming left V 3 bases short and J 2 bases short, with 3 bases between. This CDR3 region has 12 residues. CDR1 and CDR2 from the germline V gene are KGHSH and LQKENI. The CDR3 bases are TGTGCCAGCTCACCCTACACAGATACGCAGTATTTT. It yields the protein CASSPYTDTQYF.

V and J are TRBV12-5 and TRBJ2-1; D gene ambiguous. This CDR3 has 13 residues. Germline CDR1 and CDR2: LGHNT and FRNRAP. V dropped 3 bases and J dropped 9 bases, with 12 bases sitting between them. This chain's CDR3 is CASGFPTPGEQFF. The DNA of the CDR3 is TGTGCTAGTGGTTTTCCAACACCGGGTGAGCAGTTCTTC. The variable domain in full, with the rest retrieved from reference TRBV12-5 and TRBJ2-1, is DARVTQTPRHKVTEMGQEVTMRCQPILGHNTVFWYRQTMMQGLELLAYFRNRAPLDDSGMPKDRFSAEMPDATLATLKIQPSEPRDSAVYFCASGFPTPGEQFFGPGTRLTVL.